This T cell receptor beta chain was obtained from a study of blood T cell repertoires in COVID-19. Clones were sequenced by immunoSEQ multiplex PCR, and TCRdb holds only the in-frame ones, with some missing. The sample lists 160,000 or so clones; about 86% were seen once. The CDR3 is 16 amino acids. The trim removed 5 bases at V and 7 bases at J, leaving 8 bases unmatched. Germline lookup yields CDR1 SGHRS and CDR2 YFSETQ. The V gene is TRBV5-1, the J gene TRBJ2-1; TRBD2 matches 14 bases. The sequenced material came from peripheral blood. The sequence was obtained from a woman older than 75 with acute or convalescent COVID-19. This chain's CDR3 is CASRAPGLAGVNEQFF. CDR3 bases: TGCGCCAGCAGGGCGCCGGGACTAGCGGGAGTTAATGAGCAGTTCTTC.